This entry concerns a single T cell receptor (beta chain). The antigen is unknown. This sample was included in a study of cytomegalovirus exposure and HLA in healthy donors. There were likely unrecorded immune exposures, though donors were nominally healthy when sampled. With 60 Vbeta and 13 Jbeta primers, the PCR was carried out. Here immunoSEQ multiplex PCR was the method, and the copy in TCRdb shows in-frame clones only, minus some. The repertoire holds 130,000 or so clones, with under 85% as singletons. Whole-study findings and limits: It was shown in a later analysis that HLA-associated TCR beta chains were more clonally expanded than other, equally common chains. An ancestry cluster, one associated with Asian ancestry, reportedly showed fewer N-insertions than the approximately 660-donor mean in a later analysis.

The TCR sequence derives from a male donor in good health and CMV-seropositive. Sequencing used PBMCs.

The CDR3 nucleotides read TGTGCCCAAATCAGCTCTGGAAACACCATATATTTT. Its protein product is CAQISSGNTIYF. The chain has TRBV30 and TRBJ1-3; no reliable D call. The V end lost 8 bases, the J end lost 0 bases, and 8 bases lay between the germline ends. Germline values: CDR1 GTSNPN, CDR2 SVGIG (reference sequence). The CDR3 runs to 12 residues.